This T cell receptor (beta chain) was sequenced for a study of T cell responses to AZD1222 COVID-19 vaccine. Study-level points and caveats: Donors in the cohort were predominantly white British and more often female, and clonal diversity was possibly underestimated. Regions left unmutated in variants are reportedly the target of nearly half of spike-specific TCRs. Among vaccine-associated CD4 TCRs, coverage spanned spike, with dominance at 160-218 and 743-854.

In this sample, this clone turned up a few times. Its antigen is unknown. Germline V CDR1 and CDR2: SGDLS, YYNGEE. The germline V and J ends were trimmed by 0 bases and 9 bases, with 12 bases remaining between them. The CDR3 extends over 13 amino acids. The repertoire was sequenced with immunoSEQ multiplex PCR; TCRdb's copy has only in-frame clones and lacks some. This table has some 60,000 clones, roughly 82% appearing once. V and J are TRBV9 and TRBJ1-2, with D tentatively TRBD1 (6 bases). The sequence was collected from an adult in good health. The material sequenced was peripheral blood, taken on day 0 of AZD1222 vaccination. The CDR3 here is CASSVVSGESYTF. The CDR3 DNA sequence: TGTGCCAGCAGCGTAGTGTCAGGGGAAAGCTACACCTTC.